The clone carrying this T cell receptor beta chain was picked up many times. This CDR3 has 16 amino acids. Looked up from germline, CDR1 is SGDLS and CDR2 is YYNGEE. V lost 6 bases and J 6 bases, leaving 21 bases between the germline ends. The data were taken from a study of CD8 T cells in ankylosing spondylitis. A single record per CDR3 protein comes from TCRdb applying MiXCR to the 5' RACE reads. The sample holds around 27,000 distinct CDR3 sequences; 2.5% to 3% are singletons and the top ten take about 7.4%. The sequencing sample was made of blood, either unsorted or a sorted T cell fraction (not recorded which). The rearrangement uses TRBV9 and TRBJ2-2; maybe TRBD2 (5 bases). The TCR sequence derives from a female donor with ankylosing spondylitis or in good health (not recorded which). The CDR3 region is CASTPFLGDVAGELFF. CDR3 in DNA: TGTGCCAGCACCCCCTTCCTGGGAGATGTCGCCGGGGAGCTGTTTTTT.